This is a list of T cell receptor beta chains from one sample in a study of T cell responses to AZD1222 COVID-19 vaccine. Repertoires were generated with immunoSEQ multiplex PCR, while TCRdb's copy carries only in-frame clones and drops some. The table has approximately 140,000 clones, more than 85% seen once; the top ten hold approximately 3.3%. Sequenced material: peripheral blood, taken 28 days after the second AZD1222 dose. The receptors stem from an adult who received the AZD1222 COVID-19 vaccine. Each CDR3 is given with its conserved first and last residue. The size field is filled for only some rows; it gives once, few, many or a size class.

>-|TRBV27
CASRPGTTNEKLFF
>-|TRBV7-9
CASSQESSPLHF
>-|TRBV11-3
CASSPGSQETQYF
>few|TRBV27
CASSLQGASWTF
>once|TRBV11-3
CASSLGSGGSGSSYNEQFF
>-|TRBV7-2
CASSLGQGVRTQYF
>-|TRBV20-1
CSAGTSRNQFF
>-|TRBV7-9
CASSETQFFRPRNTEAFF
>few|TRBV11-2
CASSLDPGTSTYEQYF
>-|TRBV21-1
CASSKPPVAAGAYEQYF
>few|TRBV6-1
CASSEWDRGGSGYTF
>-|TRBV18
CASSPGLAGVGYEQYF
>-|TRBV2
CASSELYSGNTIYF
>-|TRBV30
CAWSMLAGVGEQYF
>-|TRBV10-3
CAISEGQGNGYGYTF
>once|TRBV7-9
CASSLGKYRGNFTEAFF
>-|TRBV6-5
CASSRQNNSPLHF
>-|TRBV24-1
CATSDPRSSGNTIYF
>-|TRBV5-4
CASSQDRVLETQYF
>-|TRBV5-1
CASSLVSSSHNEQFF
>-|TRBV9
CASSVFGGLSTGELFF
>once|TRBV30
CAWSEFGTEAFF
>-|TRBV21-1
CASSKLIYSNQPQHF
>-|TRBV20-1
CSASTKASLPYEQYF
>-|TRBV11-3
CASSTTSGVYEQYF
>-|TRBV27
CASSLSPGAGSPLHF
>-|TRBV5-1
CASSEGQPAPCYTF
>-|TRBV6-1
CASSDRVAGYTF
>-|TRBV7-2
CASSSLTGTVSGYTF
>once|TRBV27
CASSPGTGFSGQPQHF
>-|TRBV19
CASSIEGNQPQHF